The clone carrying this TCR beta chain showed up many times. Its antigen remains unidentified. With template switching, a universal primer site was added, and the cDNA carried unique molecular identifiers. TCRdb ran MiXCR on the 5' RACE reads and lists one entry per CDR3 protein. Here the sample spans 550,000 to 700,000 distinct CDR3 sequences, approximately 10% being singletons. The CDR3 totals 16 residues. Germline trimming cut 4 bases from V and 7 bases from J; bases unmatched to any gene: 10. Germline CDR1 reads LGHDT; CDR2 reads YNNKEL (reference sequence). The data derive from a study of identical twins. General study points: Those out-of-frame alpha sequences shared by twins showed an excess of low generation probability.

The sample also formed part of further work on yellow fever vaccine responses in identical twins.

The receptor was isolated from a woman aged 18-29 years in good health. The V call is TRBV3-1, the J call TRBJ2-1; 10 bases are shared with TRBD1. Input material: PBMCs. DNA for the CDR3: TGTGCCAGCAGCCCAAGAGGGGGACAGGGGTTAAATGAGCAGTTCTTC. This codes for CASSPRGGQGLNEQFF.